The entry below gives a single T cell receptor beta chain sequence along with its context. Antigen specificity is unknown. The data are from a study of CD8 T cells in Susac syndrome. Germline assignment: CDR1 SSHAT and CDR2 FNYEAQ (reference sequence). The CDR3 contains 14 residues. The V and J ends lost 1 base and 6 bases respectively, with 11 bases between them. The RNA input was roughly 0.45 to 1 ug, and it was reverse transcribed with random hexamers. TCRdb re-analysed the immunoSEQ multiplex PCR reads in MiXCR, keeping a single row per CDR3 protein. The table lists about 110,000 distinct CDR3 sequences, roughly 94% of them singletons, with 0.41% in the top ten. Overall study findings and caveats: The authors found around 17 Susac-specific public clones in total CD8+ repertoires and roughly five in CD8+ TEMRA repertoires. Clonal expansion was present among Susac CD8+ cells. This expansion reached its peak in TEMRA cells and in active patients.

The sequencing input was CD8+ T cells from PBMCs. The receptor's source is a human donor with Susac syndrome. The chain recombines TRBV7-7 with TRBJ2-3; D is perhaps TRBD1 (5 bases). CDR3 sequence reads: CASSLGPAGDTQYF. CDR3 DNA sequence: TGTGCCAGCAGCTTAGGTCCAGCAGGGGATACGCAGTATTTT.